Detailed here is one TCR beta chain. Its antigen target is currently unknown. The CDR3 end is not reached by the read, which stops 3 residues before it; the germline J gene fills it in. From the cysteine up to the phenylalanine, the CDR3 has a length of 14 residues. The DNA has 33 bases, all within the CDR3, and is read from base 1. CDR1 and CDR2 (LNHDA, SQIVND) derive from the germline V gene (reference sequence). TCR beta CDR3 regions were amplified by multiplex PCR using the immunoSEQ assay from an average of roughly 1,300 ng genomic DNA per sample. To correct primer bias, the assay used a complete synthetic TCR repertoire to set an amplification baseline. Amplicons were sequenced on the Illumina platform. Turning to the authors' computational methods: Error correction of the sequences involved clustering with frequency ratios plus a modified nearest-neighbor algorithm, after which the sequences were analyzed in the immunoSEQ Analyzer using IMGT gene definitions. At each rarefaction depth, TCR richness and evenness were averaged over 20 rarefaction repeats, and samples with fewer sequences than the depth were excluded. Relative abundances of V, D and J genes were compared between groups using Wilcoxon rank sum tests, with FDR correction applied. An intraclass correlation of roughly 96% for TCR richness and an average of roughly 76% across 66 gene segments were obtained from the blinded duplicates. Sourced from immuneACCESS, this table was stored by TCRdb with only in-frame sequences that have V and J called. A share of the clones is absent; for the studies checked, an unresolved V gene accounts for under half, and the remainder has no known explanation. V and J calls and clone size come straight from that table; D and trimming were deduced from the DNA. The table held for this sample gives 40,000 to 55,000 clones. The top ten constitute 1.2% of the sample.

The sample comes from a study of T cells in women clearing cervical HPV infection (dated by TCRdb to between 2017 and 2018). About the investigation overall: The cases were 25 or so women with histologically confirmed HPV16-related CIN3 or worse, and 2 of these cases were invasive cancers. Since HLA typing was available for only a few women, HLA type could not be ruled out as a confounder. For cases, a median interval of roughly 150 days, with an interquartile range of 90 to 200 days, was observed between lesion detection and blood sampling. Controls were 20 to 30 women whose single incident HPV16 infection cleared within 12 months without precancer or cancer developing. Cases were matched to controls by age within five years and by the year the sample was collected. Quality controls consisted of five blinded duplicates per group, for a total of about 60 samples made up of 50 participants and around ten replicates. Nested within Costa Rica's Guanacaste HPV Natural History Study, an exploratory proof-of-principle case-control study compared TCR repertoires across cervical HPV16 outcomes. Blood from cases was collected at the visit where the lesion was first found, while blood from controls was collected once the infection could no longer be detected. In the parent cohort, around 9,800 women aged 18 or older were enrolled in Guanacaste, Costa Rica, during about 1993 to 1995 and then followed for approximately seven years. Cases had a median age of 34 years and controls had a median age of around 40, with no significant differences in baseline characteristics. Overall study results and their limits: Because T-cell numbers per sample were unknown, differences in richness could reflect varying T-cell content rather than repertoire biology. Cases had lower TRBV6-7 relative abundance than controls (approximately 0.11% versus 0.16%; Bonferroni P = 0.0008). By combining richness with V gene abundances, random forest classifiers separated cases from controls with an estimated AUC of about 0.83. Whether associations preceded infection or resulted from infection could not be shown with the cross-sectional design, and effector/memory subsets and HPV-specific T cells were not isolated. Significantly higher TCR repertoire richness was observed in CIN3+ cases than in controls across sequencing depths, whereas no difference in evenness was found.

Every participant had a single incident cervical HPV16 infection, and prevalent HPV16 infections were excluded. Cervical HPV DNA was detected with MY09/MY11 PCR, and genotyping was done by dot-blot hybridization. Approximately 16 mL of heparinized blood were centrifuged, and the buffy coat was aliquoted, frozen at -30°C, then stored at -80°C. QIAGEN kits were used to extract genomic DNA from buffy coat specimens. Sequencing used blood buffy coat. The receptor was isolated from a woman aged 18 to 75 with a cervical HPV16 infection that either progressed to CIN3+ or cleared (not recorded which). The chain couples TRBV19 to TRBJ2-4; the D region possibly corresponds to TRBD2 (7 bases align). Partial CDR3 DNA: TGTGCCAGTAGTATCCGCGGGGGCGGCTATGGT. This yields the protein CASSIRGGGYG. The complete CDR3 reads CASSIRGGGYGQYF. The CDR3, completed at both ends by the reference TRBV19 and TRBJ2-4 genes, gives the full variable domain DGGITQSPKYLFRKEGQNVTLSCEQNLNHDAMYWYRQDPGQGLRLIYYSQIVNDFQKGDIAEGYSVSREKKESFPLTVTSAQKNPTAFYLCASSIRGGGYGQYFGAGTRLSVL.